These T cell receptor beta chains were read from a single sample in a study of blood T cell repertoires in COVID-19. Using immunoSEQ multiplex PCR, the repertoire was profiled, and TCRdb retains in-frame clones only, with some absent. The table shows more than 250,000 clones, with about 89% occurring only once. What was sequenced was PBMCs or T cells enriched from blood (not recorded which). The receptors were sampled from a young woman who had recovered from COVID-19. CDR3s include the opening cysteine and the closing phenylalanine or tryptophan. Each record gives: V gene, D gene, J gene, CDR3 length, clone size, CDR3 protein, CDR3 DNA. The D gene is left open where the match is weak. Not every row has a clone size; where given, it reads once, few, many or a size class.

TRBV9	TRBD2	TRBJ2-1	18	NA	CASSVDIAGAVYSNEQFF	TGTGCCAGCAGCGTAGATATAGCGGGGGCCGTATACAGTAATGAGCAGTTCTTC
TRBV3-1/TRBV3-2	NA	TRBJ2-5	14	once	CASSQVFSSETQYF	TGTGCCAGCAGCCAAGTGTTTAGCTCAGAGACCCAGTACTTC
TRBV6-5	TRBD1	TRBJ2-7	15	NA	CASKPGQGMLYEQYF	TGTGCCAGCAAACCGGGACAGGGGATGCTCTACGAGCAGTACTTC
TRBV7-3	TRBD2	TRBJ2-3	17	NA	CASSLTGRRESTDTQYF	TGTGCCAGCAGCTTAACCGGTCGGCGGGAGAGCACAGATACGCAGTATTTT
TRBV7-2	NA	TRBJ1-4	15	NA	CASSLDSNHNEKLFF	TGTGCCAGCAGCTTAGACAGCAACCACAATGAAAAACTGTTTTTT
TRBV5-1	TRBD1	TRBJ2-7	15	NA	CASSFSNRGPYEQYF	TGCGCCAGCAGCTTCTCTAACAGGGGCCCCTACGAGCAGTACTTC
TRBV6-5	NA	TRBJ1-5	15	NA	CASRTDWGGDQPQHF	TGTGCCAGCAGGACAGATTGGGGAGGGGATCAGCCCCAGCATTTT
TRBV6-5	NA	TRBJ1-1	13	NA	CASSYSIGDSAFF	TGTGCCAGCAGTTACTCGATCGGCGACTCGGCTTTCTTT
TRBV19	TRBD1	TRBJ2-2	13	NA	CASSGQGAGELFF	TGTGCCAGTAGTGGACAGGGTGCCGGGGAGCTGTTTTTT
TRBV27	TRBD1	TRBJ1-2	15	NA	CASSLGQGDWKGYTF	TGTGCCAGCAGTTTAGGACAGGGAGATTGGAAGGGCTACACCTTC
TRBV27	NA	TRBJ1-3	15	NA	CASSPLGGQGNTIYF	TGTGCCAGCAGTCCACTAGGTGGGCAGGGAAACACCATATATTTT
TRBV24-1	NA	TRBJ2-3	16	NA	CATSASQGGTTDTQYF	TGTGCCACCAGTGCCTCCCAGGGGGGTACCACAGATACGCAGTATTTT
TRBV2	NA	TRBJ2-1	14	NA	CASLKEASNIEQFF	TGTGCCAGCTTAAAGGAGGCTTCTAATATTGAGCAGTTCTTC
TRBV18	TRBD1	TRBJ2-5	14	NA	CASSRQGAGETQYF	TGTGCCAGCTCCCGACAGGGGGCGGGAGAGACCCAGTACTTC
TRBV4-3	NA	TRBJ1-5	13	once	CASSRAEGEPQHF	TGCGCCAGCAGCCGGGCGGAGGGAGAGCCCCAGCATTTT
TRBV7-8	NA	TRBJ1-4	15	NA	CASSPRAGFNEKLFF	TGTGCCAGCAGCCCTAGGGCGGGGTTTAATGAAAAACTGTTTTTT
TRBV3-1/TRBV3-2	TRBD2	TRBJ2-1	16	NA	CASSQGAGAMYNEQFF	TGTGCCAGCAGCCAAGGAGCGGGGGCCATGTACAATGAGCAGTTCTTC
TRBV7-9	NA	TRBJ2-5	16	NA	CASSSTSGTQRRVLNF	TGTGCCAGCAGCTCCACCTCGGGGACGCAGAGGAGGGTGCTGAACTTC
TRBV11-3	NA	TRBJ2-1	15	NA	CASSREGVSYNEQFF	TGTGCCAGCAGCCGCGAGGGGGTCTCCTACAATGAGCAGTTCTTC
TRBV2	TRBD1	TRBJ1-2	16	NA	CASNFVVIEGAGGYTF	TGTGCCAGCAATTTTGTGGTAATCGAGGGGGCCGGTGGCTACACCTTC
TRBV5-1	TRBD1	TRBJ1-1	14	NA	CASSWTGLNTEAFF	TGCGCCAGCAGCTGGACAGGCCTGAACACTGAAGCTTTCTTT
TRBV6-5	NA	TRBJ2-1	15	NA	CASSYFPGSYNEQFF	TGTGCCAGCAGTTACTTTCCGGGCTCCTACAATGAGCAGTTCTTC
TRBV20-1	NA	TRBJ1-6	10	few	CSARFSGHHF	TGCAGTGCTAGATTTTCGGGACACCACTTT
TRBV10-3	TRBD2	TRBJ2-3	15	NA	CAISEGLAGGNTQYF	TGTGCCATCAGTGAAGGGCTAGCGGGGGGGAATACGCAGTATTTT
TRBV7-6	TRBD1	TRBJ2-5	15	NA	CASSRGTGGAKTQYF	TGTGCCAGCAGCAGGGGGACAGGGGGCGCGAAGACCCAGTACTTC
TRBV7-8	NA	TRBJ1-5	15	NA	CASSLQTGLSQPQHF	TGTGCCAGCAGCCTACAGACAGGACTCTCTCAGCCCCAGCATTTT
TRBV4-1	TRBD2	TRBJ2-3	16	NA	CASSPQASGYGDTQYF	TGCGCCAGCAGCCCCCAGGCTAGCGGCTACGGAGATACGCAGTATTTT
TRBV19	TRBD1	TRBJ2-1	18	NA	CASSIGGTGRFVYNEQFF	TGTGCCAGTAGTATAGGCGGGACAGGGAGATTTGTCTACAATGAGCAGTTCTTC
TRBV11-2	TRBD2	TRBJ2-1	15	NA	CASSYTSGSSPEQFF	TGTGCCAGCAGCTACACTAGCGGGAGTAGCCCGGAGCAGTTCTTC
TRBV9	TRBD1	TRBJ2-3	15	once	CASSPGQGGTDTQYF	TGTGCCAGCAGCCCGGGACAGGGTGGCACAGATACGCAGTATTTT
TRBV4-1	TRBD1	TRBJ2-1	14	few	CASSQGQGAWEQFF	TGCGCCAGCAGCCAAGGACAGGGAGCATGGGAGCAGTTCTTC
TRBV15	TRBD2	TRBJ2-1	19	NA	CATSRSPGLAGAVYNEQFF	TGTGCCACCAGCAGAAGTCCGGGACTAGCGGGGGCGGTGTACAATGAGCAGTTCTTC
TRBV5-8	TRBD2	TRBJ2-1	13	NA	CASSLGLAGEAVF	TGTGCCAGCAGCTTGGGCCTAGCGGGAGAAGCGGTCTTC
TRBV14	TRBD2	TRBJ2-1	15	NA	CASSHRVLAGNEQFF	TGTGCCAGCAGCCACAGGGTACTAGCGGGAAATGAGCAGTTCTTC
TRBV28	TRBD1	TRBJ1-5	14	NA	CASRGQGKGQPQHF	TGTGCCAGCAGGGGACAGGGGAAAGGTCAGCCCCAGCATTTT
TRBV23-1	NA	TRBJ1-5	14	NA	CASSPTESNQPQHF	TGCGCCAGCAGTCCAACGGAGAGCAATCAGCCCCAGCATTTT
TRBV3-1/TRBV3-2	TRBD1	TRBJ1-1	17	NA	CASSLGWDRGSRTEAFF	TGTGCCAGCAGCCTTGGTTGGGACAGGGGTTCGAGGACTGAAGCTTTCTTT
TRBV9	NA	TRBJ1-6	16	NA	CASSVGVGSYNSPLHF	TGTGCCAGCAGCGTAGGCGTCGGCTCCTATAATTCACCCCTCCACTTT
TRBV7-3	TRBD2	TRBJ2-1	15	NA	CASSSGTSPRQEQFF	TGTGCCAGCAGCTCCGGGACTAGCCCCAGGCAGGAGCAGTTCTTC
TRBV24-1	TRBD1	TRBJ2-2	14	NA	CATSRDSVDRELFF	TGTGCCACCAGCCGGGACAGCGTCGACCGGGAGCTGTTTTTT
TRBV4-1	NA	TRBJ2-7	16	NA	CASSQDTRLSPYEQYF	TGCGCCAGCAGCCAAGATACGAGACTCTCACCCTACGAGCAGTACTTC
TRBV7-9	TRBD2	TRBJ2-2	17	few	CASSIGLAGANTGELFF	TGTGCCAGCAGCATCGGACTAGCGGGGGCGAACACCGGGGAGCTGTTTTTT